This is a list of T cell receptor beta chains from one sample in a study of tumor T cells in aggressive B-cell lymphoma. Only in-frame clones appear in the TCRdb table, and some are missing; sequencing was by immunoSEQ multiplex PCR. This sample carries about 7,600 clones, more than 75% of them seen once, and the ten largest clones take approximately 3%. Input material: tumor tissue. These receptors were taken from an adult with diffuse large B cell lymphoma. Each CDR3 is given with its conserved first and last residue.

cdr3_aa | v_call
CASSTRVVTGELFF | TRBV14
CSVEGTDDYEQYF | TRBV29-1
CASSLVEGTAYEQYF | TRBV7-8
CASSPRQGKSSYNSPLHF | TRBV27
CASSPLGTSGGNEQFF | TRBV4-1
CAISESGGGKTQYF | TRBV10-3
CASSVETGLYGYTF | TRBV9
CASSYGQGQFF | TRBV6-5
CASSLQGLGDSGNTIYF | TRBV5-1
CASSWTSGGAHEQFF | TRBV19
CASSSRTGADGEKLFF | TRBV7-6
CASRETGGTGWNGYTF | TRBV28
CASTPTISGNTIYF | TRBV7-9
CASCLTWGGHYNEQFF | TRBV27
CASSQRGGQLLYGYTF | TRBV7-9
CASSQTSGFSSSYNEQFF | TRBV4-3
CANTDSLAGLTGELFF | TRBV7-2
CASSMTSGGVYSGANVLTF | TRBV19
CASSMRGGTEAFF | TRBV5-6
CASSLLGGSNQPQHF | TRBV7-2
CASSVEGRAGANVLTF | TRBV9
CASSIRRELDNEQFF | TRBV19
CASSFQGEFNEQFF | TRBV27
CAWSAGQHNEQFF | TRBV30
CSVAGGFYEQYF | TRBV29-1
CASSGDREREKLFF | TRBV13
CASRVWTSLTDTQYF | TRBV6-1